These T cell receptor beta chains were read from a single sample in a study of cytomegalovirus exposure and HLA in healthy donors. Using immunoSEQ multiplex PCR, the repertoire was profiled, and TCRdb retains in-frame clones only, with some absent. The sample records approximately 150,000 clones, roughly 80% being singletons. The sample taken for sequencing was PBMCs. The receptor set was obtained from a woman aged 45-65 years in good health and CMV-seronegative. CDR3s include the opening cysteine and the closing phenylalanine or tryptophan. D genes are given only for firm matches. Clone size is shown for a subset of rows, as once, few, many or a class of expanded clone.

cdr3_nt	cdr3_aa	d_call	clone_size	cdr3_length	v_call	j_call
TGCGCCAGCAGTCGGGGGGGAGACCAAGAGACCCAGTACTTC	CASSRGGDQETQYF	TRBD2	NA	14	TRBV5-1	TRBJ2-5
TGTGCCAGCAGTGGGCACCTTAGCAATCAGCCCCAGCATTTT	CASSGHLSNQPQHF	NA	NA	14	TRBV25-1	TRBJ1-5
TGTGCCAGCAGCTTCAACCTCGGGGCCGGGGAGCTGTTTTTT	CASSFNLGAGELFF	NA	NA	14	TRBV7-3	TRBJ2-2
TGTGCCATCAGCTTAGGCGGGTTGCACGATAGGGGCTACACCTTC	CAISLGGLHDRGYTF	NA	NA	15	TRBV7-9	TRBJ1-2
TGTGCCAGCAGCAGAGACTGTCGGTGTAATCAGCCCCAGCATTTT	CASSRDCRCNQPQHF	NA	NA	15	TRBV7-9	TRBJ1-5
TGTGCCAGCAGCCTACAGGAGACCTACGAGCAGTACTTC	CASSLQETYEQYF	NA	few	13	TRBV14	TRBJ2-7
TGTGCCAGTAGTACACAGGGTACCCCACCCTACGAGCAGTACTTC	CASSTQGTPPYEQYF	NA	NA	15	TRBV19	TRBJ2-7
TGTGCCAGCGCCATTAAGGCGGGGGGCACAGATACGCAGTATTTT	CASAIKAGGTDTQYF	TRBD2	NA	15	TRBV7-6	TRBJ2-3
TGTGCCAGCAGTTTATCTATCTCCCCAGGGAGCACAGATACGCAGTATTTT	CASSLSISPGSTDTQYF	NA	NA	17	TRBV27	TRBJ2-3
TGTGCCTGGAGCACAGGGGCCACAGATACGCAGTATTTT	CAWSTGATDTQYF	TRBD1	few	13	TRBV30	TRBJ2-3
TGCGCCAGCAGCTTGGAGAGGGCCCCCCACAATGAGCAGTTCTTC	CASSLERAPHNEQFF	NA	NA	15	TRBV5-1	TRBJ2-1
TGTGCCAGCAGCCCCCAGGATTTCTGGAATGGCTACACCTTC	CASSPQDFWNGYTF	NA	NA	14	TRBV13	TRBJ1-2
TGTGCCTGGAGTTCCCCTCCAGGGGGCAGCGGGAACGAGCAGTACTTC	CAWSSPPGGSGNEQYF	NA	NA	16	TRBV30	TRBJ2-7
TGTGCCAGCTCGAGGGCAGCTCCCACGAACACTGAAGCTTTCTTT	CASSRAAPTNTEAFF	NA	few	15	TRBV6-5	TRBJ1-1
TGTGCCACGACAGGGGGCTCTGGAAACACCATATATTTT	CATTGGSGNTIYF	TRBD1	NA	13	TRBV5-4	TRBJ1-3
TGCAGCGTTCCACAGGGCCCTAATGAAAAACTGTTTTTT	CSVPQGPNEKLFF	NA	few	13	TRBV29-1	TRBJ1-4
TGTGCCAGCAGCCCCGGGGACAGGCAATACAATGAGCAGTTCTTC	CASSPGDRQYNEQFF	TRBD1	once	15	TRBV7-2	TRBJ2-1
TGTGCCAGCAGTTTTACACCTCCGGGACAGAGTTCCGCCGGGGAGCTGTTTTTT	CASSFTPPGQSSAGELFF	TRBD1	once	18	TRBV27	TRBJ2-2
TGTGCCAGCAGCTTAGGGGTTTGGAGCAATGAGCAGTTCTTC	CASSLGVWSNEQFF	NA	NA	14	TRBV7-2	TRBJ2-1
TGTGCCAGCAGCCTACTGGGGACACCGAATTCCTACGAGCAGTACTTC	CASSLLGTPNSYEQYF	NA	NA	16	TRBV13	TRBJ2-7
TGTGCCAGCAGCTTGACAGGGGGCAATCAGCCCCAGCATTTT	CASSLTGGNQPQHF	TRBD1	few	14	TRBV5-6	TRBJ1-5
TGCGCCAGCAGCTTCGGACAGGTCTATGGCTACACCTTC	CASSFGQVYGYTF	TRBD1	NA	13	TRBV5-1	TRBJ1-2
TGTGCCAGCAGTGCCACAGGGTACGAGCAGTACTTC	CASSATGYEQYF	NA	NA	12	TRBV6-1	TRBJ2-7
TGTGCCAGCAGCCCCCCGGGGACAGGGACCTACGAGCAGTACTTC	CASSPPGTGTYEQYF	TRBD1	NA	15	TRBV4-2	TRBJ2-7
TGTGCCTGGAGTGGCCCAGTTGGAAACACCATATATTTT	CAWSGPVGNTIYF	NA	NA	13	TRBV30	TRBJ1-3
TGTGCCAGCAGCCAAGATCCCCTTCGGACTAGCGGGGGCGGTAGCTCCTACAATGAGCAGTTCTTC	CASSQDPLRTSGGGSSYNEQFF	TRBD2	NA	22	TRBV4-2	TRBJ2-1
TGTGCCAGCAGCTTGGGACCGGGACAGACAAGGAACACTGAAGCTTTCTTT	CASSLGPGQTRNTEAFF	TRBD1	NA	17	TRBV5-4	TRBJ1-1
TGTGCCAGCAGCGCGGGGTTAACCGGGGAGCTGTTTTTT	CASSAGLTGELFF	NA	NA	13	TRBV13	TRBJ2-2
TGTGCCAGCAGCCCTAGTGGCAGGGGGCTTGAAGCTTTCTTT	CASSPSGRGLEAFF	TRBD1	NA	14	TRBV7-2	TRBJ1-1
TGTGCCAGCAGCTTAGGGGCAGGGGGCGGCACTGAAGCTTTCTTT	CASSLGAGGGTEAFF	TRBD1	few	15	TRBV11-3	TRBJ1-1
TGTGCCAGCAGTTTATTGGACACCGAGTGGAACGAGCAGTACTTC	CASSLLDTEWNEQYF	NA	NA	15	TRBV28	TRBJ2-7
TGTGCCTGGAGGTCTTACAGGGGACGGGAGCTGTTTTTT	CAWRSYRGRELFF	TRBD1	NA	13	TRBV30	TRBJ2-2
TGTGCCAGCAGTTATAGGGGCGCCTACAATGAGCAGTTCTTC	CASSYRGAYNEQFF	NA	NA	14	TRBV27	TRBJ2-1
TGTGCCAGCAGCTTACAGGGCTCCTACAATGAGCAGTTCTTC	CASSLQGSYNEQFF	NA	NA	14	TRBV11-1	TRBJ2-1
TGTGCCAGCAGCCAAGATGTCGCGGGAGGATACACCGGGGAGCTGTTTTTT	CASSQDVAGGYTGELFF	TRBD2	NA	17	TRBV4-2	TRBJ2-2
TGTGCCTGGAGTGTGGAGGGGAACCAGCCCCAGCATTTT	CAWSVEGNQPQHF	NA	NA	13	TRBV30	TRBJ1-5
TGTGCCAGCAGTGAATTGGGGGGGCGGGTCACTGAAGCTTTCTTT	CASSELGGRVTEAFF	NA	once	15	TRBV25-1	TRBJ1-1
TGTGCCAGCAGTGTGAGTCCTCACGAGCAGTACTTC	CASSVSPHEQYF	NA	NA	12	TRBV6-6	TRBJ2-7
TGTGCCAGCAGTAGCGAAGGGACAGGGAACTACGAGCAGTACTTC	CASSSEGTGNYEQYF	TRBD1	once	15	TRBV6-5	TRBJ2-7
TGTGCCATCAGTGAGTCGGGAGGTTCCAAAAACATTCAGTACTTC	CAISESGGSKNIQYF	NA	NA	15	TRBV10-3	TRBJ2-4
TGTGCCAGTAGCGTAGCGGGGATTAACACAGATACGCAGTATTTT	CASSVAGINTDTQYF	TRBD2	NA	15	TRBV19	TRBJ2-3
TGTGCCAGCAGCCCTAGCCAGGCAGGGGGTCTCGATGAGCAGTTCTTC	CASSPSQAGGLDEQFF	TRBD1	once	16	TRBV7-9	TRBJ2-1
TGTGCCAGCACCACCTCCGGACTAGCGGGTTACGAGCAGTACTTC	CASTTSGLAGYEQYF	TRBD2	NA	15	TRBV28	TRBJ2-7
TGTGCCAGCAGTGGGGCGCTGTATACGCAGTATTTT	CASSGALYTQYF	NA	few	12	TRBV27	TRBJ2-3
TGTGCCAGCAAAGAACAGGGGGCCCATGGCTACACCTTC	CASKEQGAHGYTF	TRBD1	few	13	TRBV28	TRBJ1-2
TGTGCCAGCAGCTTAGAAGGCAGTAGCATGAACACTGAAGCTTTCTTT	CASSLEGSSMNTEAFF	NA	NA	16	TRBV11-2	TRBJ1-1
TGTGCTAGTGGTTCCCCTAGCGGGGGGCCGGAGACCCAGTACTTC	CASGSPSGGPETQYF	TRBD2	NA	15	TRBV12-5	TRBJ2-5
TGTGCCAGCAGCCGGGGGCCTAGCGGGGGGACCCTACAAGAGACCCAGTACTTC	CASSRGPSGGTLQETQYF	TRBD2	NA	18	TRBV5-4	TRBJ2-5
TGTGCCAGCAGCTTAGGGGACTTGTACAATGAGCAGTTCTTC	CASSLGDLYNEQFF	NA	NA	14	TRBV13	TRBJ2-1
TGTGCCAGCAGCCTCGGACAGGGCGGATACGAGCAGTACTTC	CASSLGQGGYEQYF	TRBD1	NA	14	TRBV7-2	TRBJ2-7
TGCGCCAGCAGCACCACCAGGGGGCTTAGTGAAAAACTGTTTTTT	CASSTTRGLSEKLFF	TRBD1	NA	15	TRBV5-1	TRBJ1-4
TGTGCCAGCAGCGCCTTCGGTAGGGAGACAGATACGCAGTATTTT	CASSAFGRETDTQYF	NA	once	15	TRBV9	TRBJ2-3
TGTGCCAGTACCCCCCTGGGGGGTAGCGGGTACAATGAGCAGTTCTTC	CASTPLGGSGYNEQFF	TRBD2	NA	16	TRBV19	TRBJ2-1